This TCR beta chain was sequenced in a study of T cells in tuberculosis. V was clipped by 0 bases and J by 1 base; unmatched bases: 5. The CDR3 runs 16 residues. Germline assignment: CDR1 SGHNT and CDR2 YENEEA. Data came from immunoSEQ multiplex PCR; TCRdb stores just in-frame clones and leaves some out. Here the sample spans approximately 59,000 clones, approximately 85% being singletons. Cells were sorted from thawed PBMC rested overnight and stained with GMM-loaded CD1B tetramer, viability dye and anti-CD3. CD1B tetramers were loaded with Rhodococcus equi-derived C32 glucose monomycolate. Tetramer-negative cells, approximately 90,000 per donor, were also sorted.

This TCR was recovered from an adult woman with latent tuberculosis. The specimen was CD1b-GMM tetramer-negative cells sorted from PBMCs. The chain couples TRBV11-3 to TRBJ1-2; TRBD1 aligns across 7 bases. The CDR3 bases are TGTGCCAGCAGCTTAGACAGGGGGGACTTTAACTATGGCTACACCTTC. This codes for CASSLDRGDFNYGYTF.